This TCR beta chain was captured in a study of CD8 T cells in Susac syndrome. Through negative isolation, CD4+ and CD8+ T cells were obtained, while TEMRA cells were enriched using FACS. When the RNA was reverse transcribed, random hexamers were used with an input of about 0.5 to 1 ug. Via MiXCR, TCRdb re-called the immunoSEQ multiplex PCR reads, giving one row per CDR3 protein. The data hold approximately 190,000 distinct CDR3 sequences, with about 91% observed a single time. The germline V gene encodes CDR1 SGDLS and CDR2 YYNGEE. The CDR3 has 13 residues. The V and J ends lost 0 bases and 7 bases respectively, with 5 bases between them.

The chain has TRBV9 and TRBJ1-6; D is uncertain. The source of this sequence is a human donor with Susac syndrome. Input material: CD4+ T cells from PBMCs. CDR3 in amino acids: CASSVEGNSPLHF. The DNA for the CDR3 is TGTGCCAGCAGCGTAGAGGGAAATTCACCCCTCCACTTT.